A single sample gave rise to the 27 T cell receptor beta chains below, sequenced in a study of shared clonotypes between healthy human individuals. The protocol was immunoSEQ multiplex PCR, while the TCRdb copy is restricted to in-frame clones and leaves out a portion. The table lists 2 million to 2.5 million clones, 85% to 95% of them singletons. Sequencing input: naive CD4+ T cells from PBMCs. Regarding subset: CD45RA+ positively selected. The receptors originated from a young man in good health. Some clones in this sample may be carry-over from other donors' samples.

The V and J genes are TRBV9 and TRBJ2-4; the D is unclear. V lost 0 bases to trimming and J lost 1 base, with 11 bases between them. This CDR3 is 16 amino acids long. The V gene's germline CDR1 is SGDLS and CDR2 YYNGEE. The CDR3 DNA reads as TGTGCCAGCAGCGTAGCGCTCCCCCAGGCCAAAAACATTCAGTACTTC. This sequence encodes CASSVALPQAKNIQYF.

CDR3 residues: CASSLDSSAGNEQFF. The CDR3 DNA reads as TGCGCCAGCAGCTTGGATTCGTCAGCGGGGAATGAGCAGTTCTTC. The V call is TRBV5-1, the J call TRBJ2-1; 7 bases line up with TRBD2. The CDR3 contains 15 residues. V was clipped by 0 bases and J by 7 bases; unmatched bases: 7. In germline, CDR1 is SGHRS, CDR2 YFSETQ.

The chain has TRBV28 and TRBJ2-3; TRBD2 aligns across 11 bases. The junction had 9 bases not matched to a gene; V was cut back by 5 bases and J by 5 bases. From germline, CDR1 is MDHEN and CDR2 SYDVKM. The CDR3 sequence is 16 residues long. The CDR3 DNA follows: TGTGCCAGCAGTCGCACTAGCGGGAGCGTAAGAGATACGCAGTATTTT. Amino acid sequence: CASSRTSGSVRDTQYF.

The genes are TRBV12-5 and TRBJ2-7, with 9 bases identical to TRBD1. The CDR3 has 15 amino acids. The germline V gene has CDR1 LGHNT and CDR2 FRNRAP. J lost 3 bases, V lost 1 base, and 4 bases had no gene match. CDR3 sequence reads: CASGLGQGGIYEQYF. Here the CDR3 DNA reads TGTGCTAGTGGTTTGGGACAGGGGGGAATCTACGAGCAGTACTTC.

The gene calls are TRBV9 and TRBJ2-1; D gene uncertain. V was trimmed by 0 bases and J by 10 bases, leaving 11 bases between them. Germline V gene data show CDR1 as SGDLS and CDR2 as YYNGEE. The CDR3 extends over 13 amino acids. The CDR3 bases are TGTGCCAGCAGCGTAGGGCTAGTGGTGGAGCAGTTCTTC. Protein sequence: CASSVGLVVEQFF.

This sequence joins TRBV11-3 and TRBJ2-3; D unclear. The CDR3 loop spans 14 amino acids. V gave up 2 bases and J gave up 2 bases, with 8 bases separating them. Germline CDR1 SGHNT, CDR2 YENEEA. The CDR3, as DNA: TGTGCCAGCAGCTTAAGTCAGAACACAGATACGCAGTATTTT. This gives the protein CASSLSQNTDTQYF.

This chain joins TRBV30 and TRBJ2-7, with TRBD1 matching over 9 bases. Germline CDR1 reads GTSNPN; CDR2 reads SVGIG (reference sequence). The trim removed 2 bases at V and 3 bases at J, leaving 2 bases unmatched. The CDR3 runs 13 residues. In nucleotides, the CDR3 is TGTGCCTGGAGTTGGGACAGGGTCTACGAGCAGTACTTC. It specifies CAWSWDRVYEQYF.

V and J are TRBV7-2 and TRBJ2-1, with D perhaps being TRBD1 or TRBD2 (5 bases each). V was clipped by 4 bases and J by 8 bases, with 15 bases between them. Germline V CDR1 and CDR2: SGHTA, FQGNSA. The CDR3 loop spans 14 amino acids. Written as DNA, the CDR3 is TGTGCCAGCAGCTCCCCGTGGGGGAGTGATGAGCAGTTCTTC. It encodes CASSSPWGSDEQFF.

J is TRBJ2-1 and V is TRBV18; TRBD2 matches at 8 bases. This CDR3 is 14 amino acids long. The junction had 7 bases not matched to a gene; V was cut back by 6 bases and J by 6 bases. Germline lookup yields CDR1 KGHSH and CDR2 LQKENI. For the CDR3, the DNA is TGTGCCAGCTCGACCCTAGCGGGCGGCAATGAGCAGTTCTTC. Residues: CASSTLAGGNEQFF.

This chain joins TRBV4-1 and TRBJ1-1; the D is unclear. The CDR3 consists of 14 residues. The V end lost 2 bases, the J end lost 0 bases, and 7 bases lay between the germline ends. Germline CDR1 MGHRA, CDR2 YSYEKL. As DNA, the CDR3 is TGCGCCAGCAGCCAATTGCAGTTGAACACTGAAGCTTTCTTT. Encoded protein: CASSQLQLNTEAFF.

The chain couples TRBV10-3 to TRBJ2-1, with 8 bases fitting TRBD1. Germline CDR1 is ENHRY and CDR2 is SYGVKD. The junction had 1 base not matched to a gene; V was cut back by 0 bases and J by 0 bases. The CDR3 runs to 16 residues. CDR3 in amino acids: CAISESTGDSYNEQFF. The CDR3 DNA reads as TGTGCCATCAGTGAGTCGACAGGGGACTCCTACAATGAGCAGTTCTTC.

V gene TRBV5-1 combines with J gene TRBJ1-1, with D uncertain. The CDR3 contains 15 residues. V lost 4 bases, J lost 4 bases, and 17 bases lay in between. In germline, CDR1 is SGHRS, CDR2 YFSETQ. CDR3 protein: CASSPNPVVGTEAFF. DNA of the CDR3: TGCGCCAGCAGCCCCAACCCCGTGGTGGGCACTGAAGCTTTCTTT. The full variable domain, completed using reference TRBV5-1 and TRBJ1-1, is KAGVTQTPRYLIKTRGQQVTLSCSPISGHRSVSWYQQTPGQGLQFLFEYFSETQRNKGNFPGRFSGRQFSNSRSEMNVSTLELGDSALYLCASSPNPVVGTEAFFGQGTRLTVV.

This clone was found once. V is TRBV4-2 and J is TRBJ2-3; possibly TRBD2 for D (6 bases). The germline CDR1 and CDR2 sequences are LGHNA and YNFKEQ. This CDR3 is built from 19 residues. Trimming left V 1 base short and J 0 bases short, with 20 bases between. CDR3 region: CASSQVGSGTVISTDTQYF. DNA of the CDR3: TGTGCCAGCAGCCAAGTGGGGTCGGGGACTGTGATAAGCACAGATACGCAGTATTTT.

The rearrangement links TRBV28 to TRBJ1-4, with D perhaps matching TRBD1 (5 bases). The V end was cut by 2 bases, the J end by 4 bases, with 14 bases between. The CDR3 is 16 residues long. Germline CDR1 MDHEN, CDR2 SYDVKM. The DNA for the CDR3 is TGTGCCAGCAGTTTACAACCGGGACTCTTTAATGAAAAACTGTTTTTT. Protein: CASSLQPGLFNEKLFF.

The chain has TRBV5-1 and TRBJ2-5; TRBD2 aligns across 14 bases. Germline V CDR1 and CDR2: SGHRS, YFSETQ. Trimming removed 3 bases from V and 5 bases from J; junction bases left unmatched: 6. CDR3 size: 16 residues. The CDR3, as DNA: TGCGCCAGCAGCTGGGGACTAGCGGGAGTAGCGGAGACCCAGTACTTC. This gives the protein CASSWGLAGVAETQYF.

The V and J genes are TRBV5-4 and TRBJ2-1, with 13 bases matching TRBD2. This CDR3 has 17 amino acids. The V segment lost 0 bases and the J segment 6 bases; nucleotides outside the gene matches: 6. Germline V gives CDR1 SGHNT, CDR2 YYREEE (reference sequence). The CDR3 DNA follows: TGTGCCAGCAGCTTGGCCGGACTAGCGGGAGACAGCAATGAGCAGTTCTTC. This encodes CASSLAGLAGDSNEQFF.

The rearrangement links TRBV6-4 to TRBJ2-1, with a tentative D call TRBD2 (5 bases). With 2 bases removed from V and 10 bases from J, the gap between germline ends came to 12 bases. Germline-derived CDR1 and CDR2 are MRHNA and SNTAGT. The CDR3 contains 13 residues. CDR3 nucleotides: TGTGCCAGCAGTGACCAAATTAGAGGGGAGCAGTTCTTC. Translating gives CASSDQIRGEQFF.

V gene TRBV5-4 combines with J gene TRBJ2-3, with TRBD2 matching 11 bases. This CDR3 spans 15 amino acids. The V and J ends lost 1 base and 6 bases, in that order; junction bases with no gene match: 4. Per germline, CDR1 SGHNT and CDR2 YYREEE (reference sequence). CDR3 region: CASSLTSGSEDTQYF. The CDR3 DNA is TGTGCCAGCAGCTTGACTAGCGGGAGTGAGGATACGCAGTATTTT. The whole variable domain, remainder taken from reference TRBV5-4 and TRBJ2-3, is ETGVTQSPTHLIKTRGQQVTLRCSSQSGHNTVSWYQQALGQGPQFIFQYYREEENGRGNFPPRFSGLQFPNYSSELNVNALELDDSALYLCASSLTSGSEDTQYFGPGTRLTVL.

This clone was counted a few times. Different DNA sequences within this sample yield the same CDR3. This sequence joins TRBV25-1 and TRBJ2-7; D gene unclear. The V end lost 1 base, the J end lost 4 bases, and 2 bases lay between the germline ends. There are 11 residues in the CDR3. Per germline, CDR1 MGHDK and CDR2 SYGVNS. CDR3 bases: TGTGCCAGCAGTGAATTTTACGAGCAGTACTTC. This translates into CASSEFYEQYF.

This chain connects TRBV7-3 to TRBJ2-7, with 9 bases fitting TRBD2. The germline gives CDR1 SGHTA, CDR2 FQGTGA. With V trimmed by 2 bases and J by 6 bases, 8 bases remained unmatched. The CDR3 consists of 15 residues. CDR3: CASSLAGGPGREQYF. The CDR3 region has the DNA TGTGCCAGCAGCTTAGCGGGAGGGCCCGGGCGCGAGCAGTACTTC.

J is TRBJ2-1 and V is TRBV30; 9 bases fit TRBD1. This CDR3 is built from 13 residues. CDR1 and CDR2 from the germline V gene are GTSNPN and SVGIG (reference sequence). Losses at the gene ends were 4 bases for V and 10 bases for J; bases not matched to a gene: 8. Written as DNA, the CDR3 is TGTGCCTGGACGGGACAGGGCATCGGGGAGCAGTTCTTC. This sequence encodes CAWTGQGIGEQFF.

The J gene is TRBJ1-1, the V gene TRBV6-5; 7 bases line up with TRBD1. Germline-derived CDR1 and CDR2 are MNHEY and SVGAGI. Germline trimming cut 6 bases from V and 5 bases from J; bases unmatched to any gene: 6. The CDR3 covers 13 residues. CDR3 in amino acids: CASSRRQGTEAFF. CDR3 nucleotides: TGTGCCAGCAGCCGACGACAGGGTACTGAAGCTTTCTTT.

The chain uses TRBV7-9 and TRBJ2-7; the match to TRBD2 covers 14 bases. J was trimmed by 4 bases and V by 6 bases; bases with no gene match: 8. The CDR3 is 16 amino acids. CDR1 is SEHNR and CDR2 is FQNEAQ in the germline V gene (reference sequence). CDR3 sequence (DNA): TGTGCCAGCAGTGTGATAAGGACTAGCGGGAGGTACGAGCAGTACTTC. Translating it yields CASSVIRTSGRYEQYF.

This sequence joins TRBV5-1 and TRBJ1-2; 7 bases are a match to TRBD1. After removal of 4 bases from V and 4 bases from J, the junction contained 10 bases not matched to a gene. The CDR3 spans 15 residues. Germline V gene data show CDR1 as SGHRS and CDR2 as YFSETQ. Here the CDR3 reads CASSLGQNPSYGYTF. CDR3 DNA sequence: TGCGCCAGCAGCCTGGGACAGAACCCCTCCTATGGCTACACCTTC.

This clone was seen once. The chain joins TRBV5-4 to TRBJ2-5, with TRBD2 matching 11 bases. CDR3 length: 15 amino acids. V lost 6 bases and J lost 4; bases outside the gene matches: 8. The germline V gene has CDR1 SGHNT and CDR2 YYREEE (reference sequence). CDR3 DNA sequence: TGTGCCAGCACCACCAGGCTAGCGGGAGGAGAGACCCAGTACTTC. Protein: CASTTRLAGGETQYF.

The rearrangement uses TRBV21-1 and TRBJ2-3; the table assigns TRBD1, which was not confirmed against the DNA. TRBV21-1 is reported as a pseudogene. The CDR3 loop spans 15 amino acids. The chain's CDR3 is CASSRPTELTDTQYF. The CDR3 DNA follows: TGTGCCAGCAGCAGACCGACAGAACTCACAGATACGCAGTATTTT.

J is TRBJ2-5 and V is TRBV2; 8 bases line up with TRBD2. Germline V gene data show CDR1 as SNHLY and CDR2 as FYNNEI. The CDR3 is 15 amino acids. Germline trimming cut 5 bases from V and 1 base from J; bases unmatched to any gene: 6. CDR3 region: CASSNLAGIQETQYF. The CDR3 coding sequence is TGTGCCAGCAGTAACCTAGCGGGTATCCAAGAGACCCAGTACTTC.